The 25 T cell receptor beta chains in this list originate from one sample, sequenced in a study of human T cells and chemical hapten exposure (dated by TCRdb to the early 2020s). Reading the label with the study, this specimen's time point is: patch test 2, 6 weeks after DPC sensitization. Reading the label with the study, this specimen's treatment or condition is: therapeutic diphenylcyclopropenone sensitization with weekly scalp DPC. The receptor library was made with RACE. Sequencing took place on a NextSeq 500. The public reads were reprocessed in TCRdb via fastp at Q25 and MiXCR, keeping in-frame beta chains. Each entry merges the rows of one CDR3 protein and shows their most common DNA and genes. This sample has approximately 80,000 distinct CDR3 sequences in its table, and around 9.6% of those were observed once. Of the sample, approximately 2.3% falls within the top ten clones. The source material was whole blood, sampled in connection with sensitization to the hapten diphenylcyclopropenone (DPC). The receptors here all came from a woman aged 25-40 years with alopecia areata. Some clones in this sample may be carry-over from other donors' samples.

This clonotype has more than one count but fewer than ten. CDR3 sequence (DNA): TGCGCCAGCAGCTTGGAGGTTGCGGGACGGGACACTTTTAGCACAGATACGCAGTATTTT. Its translation: CASSLEVAGRDTFSTDTQYF. The chain has TRBV5-1 and TRBJ2-3; D may correspond to TRBD1 or TRBD2 (6 bases each). V dropped 0 bases and J dropped 0 bases, with 23 bases sitting between them. Germline CDR1 and CDR2: SGHRS and YFSETQ. This CDR3 is 20 amino acids long. The full variable domain, rest sourced from reference TRBV5-1 and TRBJ2-3, is KAGVTQTPRYLIKTRGQQVTLSCSPISGHRSVSWYQQTPGQGLQFLFEYFSETQRNKGNFPGRFSGRQFSNSRSEMNVSTLELGDSALYLCASSLEVAGRDTFSTDTQYFGPGTRLTVL.

This clonotype occurred many times. The chain employs TRBV6-5 and TRBJ2-7; maybe TRBD1 (6 bases). The CDR3 is 14 residues long. CDR1 is MNHEY and CDR2 is SVGAGI in the germline V gene. Deletions cut 6 bases from V and 4 bases from J, with 16 bases between. The CDR3 loop is CASSSGSGAYEQYF. Written as DNA, the CDR3 is TGTGCCAGCAGCTCCGGGTCAGGGGCATACGAGCAGTACTTC.

This clonotype was observed a few times. This rearrangement joins TRBV2 to TRBJ2-2; D not certain. The length of the CDR3 is 13 residues. Trimming stripped 4 bases from V and 6 bases from J, with 9 bases between. The V gene's germline CDR1 is SNHLY and CDR2 FYNNEI. This CDR3 reads CASSAGASGELFF. DNA of the CDR3: TGTGCCAGCAGTGCGGGTGCCTCCGGGGAGCTGTTTTTT.

The chain uses TRBV28 and TRBJ2-7, with D perhaps matching TRBD1 or TRBD2 (6 bases each). Looked up from germline, CDR1 is MDHEN and CDR2 is SYDVKM. V lost 5 bases to trimming and J lost 1 base, with 15 bases between them. This CDR3 spans 15 amino acids. As DNA, the CDR3 is TGTGCCAGCAGTAGGGGGGTAGTGGGATCCTACGAGCAGTACTTC. Protein: CASSRGVVGSYEQYF.

The gene calls are TRBV7-2 and TRBJ2-7; D unresolved. This CDR3 region has 12 residues. V was clipped by 1 base and J by 6 bases, with 7 bases between them. In germline, CDR1 is SGHTA, CDR2 FQGNSA. For the CDR3, the DNA is TGTGCCAGCAGCTTAGTACGTCGCGAGCAGTACTTC. Translated, it gives CASSLVRREQYF.

The chain uses TRBV2 and TRBJ2-1; TRBD2 matches 8 bases. V was pared by 7 bases and J by 3 bases, with 8 bases of the junction left unmatched. This CDR3 region has 15 residues. Germline lookup yields CDR1 SNHLY and CDR2 FYNNEI. The CDR3 DNA is TGTGCCAGCAAAGAGCAACGGGAGGGCTACAATGAGCAGTTCTTC. The encoded protein is CASKEQREGYNEQFF.

In this sample, this clonotype turned up many times. The rearrangement links TRBV7-9 to TRBJ2-4, with D possibly being TRBD2 (5 bases). The CDR3 covers 17 residues. Trimming cost V 5 bases and J 4 bases, with 21 bases left between them. Germline lookup yields CDR1 SEHNR and CDR2 FQNEAQ (reference sequence). Here the CDR3 reads CASSQSLRGGLKNIQYF. CDR3 bases: TGTGCCAGCAGCCAATCCCTCAGAGGAGGCCTTAAAAACATTCAGTACTTC.

The rearrangement uses TRBV12-3 or TRBV12-4 and TRBJ2-2; unclear D gene. The CDR3 is 16 amino acids. V gave up 3 bases and J gave up 5 bases, with 16 bases separating them. The CDR3 DNA sequence: TGTGCCAGCAGTTTTCGGGCAGTTCTGAATACCGGGGAGCTGTTTTTT. The encoded protein is CASSFRAVLNTGELFF.

The chain is built from TRBV18 and TRBJ2-3; D not certain. The germline CDR1 and CDR2 sequences are KGHSH and LQKENI. The CDR3 length is 15 residues. Trimming stripped 2 bases from V and 0 bases from J, with 9 bases between. CDR3 sequence (DNA): TGTGCCAGCTCACCAATAGATTCTAGCACAGATACGCAGTATTTT. The encoded protein is CASSPIDSSTDTQYF.

In its sample, this clonotype was seen a few times. The chain uses TRBV10-3 and TRBJ2-6, with D possibly being TRBD1 (6 bases). The V gene's germline CDR1 is ENHRY and CDR2 SYGVKD. This CDR3 spans 18 amino acids. V shed 2 bases and J shed 1 base, with 15 bases lying between them. As DNA, the CDR3 is TGTGCCATCAGTGAGGACGGACAGCTTATATCTGGGGCCAACGTCCTGACTTTC. It yields the protein CAISEDGQLISGANVLTF.

This clonotype was seen many times. The V gene is TRBV5-4, the J gene TRBJ2-7; D not certain. The V end was cut by 0 bases, the J end by 2 bases, with 6 bases between. The CDR3 contains 13 residues. Germline CDR1 reads SGHNT; CDR2 reads YYREEE (reference sequence). The chain's CDR3 is CASSLGSTYEQYF. The DNA for the CDR3 is TGTGCCAGCAGCTTGGGGTCCACCTACGAGCAGTACTTC.

This clonotype was seen ten or more times. This sequence joins TRBV7-6 and TRBJ1-4, with no clear D. The CDR3 sequence is 16 residues long. Germline CDR1 SGHVS, CDR2 FNYEAQ. Trimming shortened V by 5 bases and J by 1 base, and 14 bases separated the two germline ends. The CDR3 DNA reads TGTGCCAGCAGCCCACAGATCTCAGGAACTAATGAAAAACTGTTTTTT. It is translated as CASSPQISGTNEKLFF.

The table lists this clonotype with many counts. The V and J genes are TRBV4-2 and TRBJ2-1; D gene uncertain. V was clipped by 0 bases and J by 4 bases, with 7 bases between them. Germline CDR1 and CDR2: LGHNA and YNFKEQ. This CDR3 is built from 14 residues. CDR3 protein: CASSQDLAYNEQFF. CDR3 bases: TGTGCCAGCAGCCAAGATCTGGCTTACAATGAGCAGTTCTTC.

Ten or more counts support this clonotype. The chain employs TRBV6-5 and TRBJ1-3; no definite D call. Germline V gene sequence: CDR1 MNHEY, CDR2 SVGAGI. The length of the CDR3 is 13 residues. The V gene lost 7 bases and the J gene lost 0 bases, with 7 bases spanning the gap. The CDR3 sequence is CASTPSSGNTIYF. The DNA of the CDR3 is TGTGCCAGCACGCCGAGCTCTGGAAACACCATATATTTT.

Turning to this clonotype: This may be a read error, as it is one base from a much larger clone. No conserved phenylalanine or tryptophan ends this CDR3, so it is likely a read error. It is unclear where the CDR3 begins or ends on the DNA, so no DNA is shown, and the CDR3 is as TCRdb lists it. V usage is TRBV6-5 and J usage is TRBJ2-1; the table's D call TRBD2 went unverified against the DNA. The CDR3 length equals 12 residues, ends included. Germline V gives CDR1 MNHEY, CDR2 SVGAGI. The CDR3 spells CASSYAGGPPFY.

This clonotype was seen only a few times. This chain links TRBV29-1 with TRBJ2-3; TRBD2 agrees at 7 bases. Germline-derived CDR1 and CDR2 are SQVTM and ANQGSEA. The CDR3 consists of 14 residues. V lost 8 bases, J lost 3 bases, and 11 bases stayed unmatched. CDR3 protein: CSSMGRERTDTQYF. The CDR3 nucleotides are TGCAGCTCGATGGGGCGGGAGCGAACAGATACGCAGTATTTT.

The rearrangement joins TRBV28 to TRBJ2-1; the D is unclear. Trimming left V 7 bases short and J 1 base short, with 14 bases between. Germline CDR1 and CDR2: MDHEN and SYDVKM. This CDR3 is built from 15 residues. The CDR3 protein is CASTTATYSYNEQFF. CDR3 nucleotide sequence: TGTGCCAGCACCACCGCGACATATTCCTACAATGAGCAGTTCTTC.

This clonotype was counted a few times. This rearrangement joins TRBV6-5 to TRBJ1-1; D is ambiguous. Germline loops: CDR1 MNHEY, CDR2 SVGAGI. The CDR3 loop spans 13 amino acids. The V gene lost 2 bases and the J gene lost 2 bases, with 6 bases spanning the gap. CDR3 protein: CASSYAGNTEAFF. In nucleotides, the CDR3 is TGTGCCAGCAGTTACGCAGGTAACACTGAAGCTTTCTTT.

This sequence joins TRBV11-2 and TRBJ2-3; D is perhaps TRBD1 or TRBD2 (5 bases each). Germline CDR1 is SGHAT and CDR2 is FQNNGV. This CDR3 region has 18 residues. Trimming left V 4 bases short and J 5 bases short, with 25 bases between. CDR3 residues: CASSSNPGRFSQIDTQYF. The CDR3 DNA sequence: TGTGCCAGCAGCTCAAACCCGGGACGTTTTTCCCAAATAGATACGCAGTATTTT.

This clonotype was detected ten times or more. The chain recombines TRBV6-5 with TRBJ1-6, with 7 bases fitting TRBD1. The CDR3 has 14 amino acids. V lost 2 bases, J lost 9 bases, and 4 bases stayed unmatched. Per germline, CDR1 MNHEY and CDR2 SVGAGI. DNA for the CDR3: TGTGCCAGCAGTTACCGGGGACAGTCTTCACCCCTCCACTTT. Amino acid sequence: CASSYRGQSSPLHF.

This clonotype has more than one count but fewer than ten. This chain connects TRBV28 to TRBJ2-7; D is unclear. This CDR3 comprises 14 residues. Germline V gene sequence: CDR1 MDHEN, CDR2 SYDVKM. V was shortened by 5 bases and J by 1 base, with 12 bases between the two germline ends. CDR3 protein: CASSPGGISYEQYF. The CDR3 bases are TGTGCCAGCAGTCCAGGTGGAATATCCTACGAGCAGTACTTC.

There are many counts of this clonotype. The chain combines TRBV4-3 with TRBJ1-5, with a possible D match to TRBD1 (6 bases). V gave up 0 bases and J gave up 1 base, with 7 bases separating them. The CDR3 extends over 15 amino acids. CDR1 LGHNA and CDR2 YSLEER come from the germline V gene. CDR3 nucleotide sequence: TGCGCCAGCAGCCAAGATAGGGGGAGCAATCAGCCCCAGCATTTT. Protein sequence: CASSQDRGSNQPQHF.

At least ten counts were recorded for this clonotype. The chain has TRBV6-2 or TRBV6-3 and TRBJ2-3; D not certain. In germline, CDR1 is MNHEY, CDR2 SVGEGT. The V end was cut by 3 bases, the J end by 0 bases, with 10 bases between. The CDR3 covers 15 residues. CDR3 sequence (DNA): TGTGCCAGCAGTTATGCCCAGGATAGCACAGATACGCAGTATTTT. Its protein product is CASSYAQDSTDTQYF.

The rearrangement joins TRBV20-1 to TRBJ1-1; D may be TRBD1 (5 bases). Per germline, CDR1 DFQATT and CDR2 SNEGSKA (reference sequence). The CDR3 has 14 residues. Deletions cut 2 bases from V and 1 base from J, with 11 bases between. The CDR3 loop is CSARPSTGNTEAFF. DNA of the CDR3: TGCAGTGCTAGACCATCCACAGGGAACACTGAAGCTTTCTTT.

This clonotype has just a few counts. The CDR3 bases are TGTGCCAGCAGGAGACAGGGCCACACCGGGGAGCTGTTTTTT. This translates into CASRRQGHTGELFF. The V gene is TRBV6-6, the J gene TRBJ2-2; 7 bases are shared with TRBD1. CDR3 length: 14 residues. Germline V gene lookup returns CDR1 MNHNY and CDR2 SVGAGI (reference sequence). V lost 6 bases and J lost 3; bases outside the gene matches: 4.